This T cell receptor beta chain stems from a study of T cell responses to AZD1222 COVID-19 vaccine. A remark on this clone: Antigen specificity is unknown.

Study conclusions and caveats: Just a handful of AZD1222 recipients tested seropositive at baseline.

Method: immunoSEQ multiplex PCR; TCRdb's copy keeps in-frame clones and lacks some. The sample lists about 70,000 clones, 84% occurring once. The germline V gene encodes CDR1 GTSNPN and CDR2 SVGIG (reference sequence). The CDR3 totals 14 residues. Trimming removed 1 base from V and 3 bases from J, with 12 bases in between. V and J are TRBV30 and TRBJ1-2; D is undetermined. The TCR was taken from an adult in good health. The sample consisted of peripheral blood, taken on day 0 of AZD1222 vaccination. CDR3 in amino acids: CAWSGRPSDYGYTF. CDR3 bases: TGTGCCTGGAGTGGACGCCCGTCGGACTATGGCTACACCTTC.